This TCR beta chain was observed in a study of shared clonotypes between healthy human individuals. Study findings and constraints: Roughly 5% of naive CD4 clonotypes were shared across a few donors.

Each PCR replicate from the sorted subsets contained around 0.2 ug DNA, which is some 30,000 T cell genomes. The data were produced by immunoSEQ multiplex PCR, yet TCRdb's version contains in-frame clones alone and is incomplete. Of 980,000 or so clones listed, around three quarters are singletons. The CDR3 length is 15 residues. In germline, CDR1 is SGHTA, CDR2 FQGNSA. The ends were cut back, 1 base at V and 3 bases at J, with 12 bases in the middle. As regards this clone: Antigen unknown.

The chain is built from TRBV7-2 and TRBJ1-2; tentative D call: TRBD1 (5 bases). What was sequenced was memory CD4+ T cells sorted from blood. The subset denotes: CD45RA-negative fraction. The source of this sequence is a man aged 18 to 29 in good health. CDR3 protein: CASSLDGAGYYGYTF. In nucleotides, the CDR3 is TGTGCCAGCAGCTTAGACGGGGCCGGCTACTATGGCTACACCTTC.